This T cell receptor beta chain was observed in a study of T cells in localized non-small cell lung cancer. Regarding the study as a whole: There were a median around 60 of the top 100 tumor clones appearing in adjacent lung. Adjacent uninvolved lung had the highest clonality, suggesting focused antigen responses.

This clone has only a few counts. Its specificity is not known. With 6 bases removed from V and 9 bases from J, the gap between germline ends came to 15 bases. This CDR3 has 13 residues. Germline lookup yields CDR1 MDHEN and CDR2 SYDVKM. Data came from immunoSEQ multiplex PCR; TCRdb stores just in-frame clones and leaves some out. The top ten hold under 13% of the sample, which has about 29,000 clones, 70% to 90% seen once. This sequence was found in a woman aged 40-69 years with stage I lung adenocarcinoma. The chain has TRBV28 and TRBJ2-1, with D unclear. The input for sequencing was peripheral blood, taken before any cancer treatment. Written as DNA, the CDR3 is TGTGCCAGCAGCCACCAGTTGGACGGTGAGCAGTTCTTC. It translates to CASSHQLDGEQFF.